This TCR beta chain comes out of a study of T cells after yellow fever vaccination. General study results and limits: Only a small proportion of the clonotypes turned up in both the CD4 and the CD8 compartments, likely arising from convergent recombination. Reappearing after the booster were most of the clones from primary vaccination (around 96% CD4, around 90% CD8).

This clonotype was counted only a few times. Its antigen remains unidentified. Conversion of TCR transcripts into cDNA relied on 5'RACE template switching, which added a universal primer site and UMIs. TCRdb called the 5' RACE reads again in MiXCR, with one record for every CDR3 protein. The repertoire holds 320,000 or so distinct CDR3 sequences, roughly 7.5% seen once, with around 17% in the top ten. The source was PBMCs, collected about 41 days after the first yellow fever vaccination. The source is a man aged 18 to 30 who received the YFV17D yellow fever vaccine.

As DNA, the CDR3 is TGCAGCGTTGAAGAAGGTACGGCGGAGAACTATGGCTACACCTTC. Amino acids: CSVEEGTAENYGYTF. The V and J genes are TRBV29-1 and TRBJ1-2; D gene uncertain. The CDR3 consists of 15 residues. Trimming stripped 0 bases from V and 2 bases from J, with 13 bases between. Germline-derived CDR1 and CDR2 are SQVTM and ANQGSEA.